Below, 21 T cell receptor beta chains from the same sample are listed, as sequenced in a study of cytomegalovirus exposure and HLA in healthy donors. Measured with immunoSEQ multiplex PCR; TCRdb has only the in-frame clones, and not every one. The sample records over 200,000 clones, around 90% being singletons. Sequencing was carried out using PBMCs. The receptors derive from a woman under 30 in good health and CMV-seronegative.

The rearrangement links TRBV7-8 to TRBJ2-2; D may be TRBD2 (6 bases). The germline V and J ends were trimmed by 2 bases and 0 bases, with 13 bases remaining between them. Germline V lookup: CDR1 SGHVS, CDR2 FQNEAQ. The CDR3 covers 17 residues. Here the CDR3 reads CASSLPAGKPNTGELFF. The DNA for the CDR3 is TGTGCCAGCAGCTTACCCGCGGGGAAACCGAACACCGGGGAGCTGTTTTTT.

This chain joins TRBV19 and TRBJ1-2; tentatively, D is TRBD1 (5 bases). In germline, CDR1 is LNHDA, CDR2 SQIVND (reference sequence). Trimming left V 5 bases short and J 0 bases short, with 13 bases between. The CDR3 is made up of 15 amino acids. CDR3 coding DNA: TGTGCCAGTAGTCGCCCTCGACAGACTAACTATGGCTACACCTTC. Protein product: CASSRPRQTNYGYTF.

The genes are TRBV10-3 and TRBJ1-1, with TRBD1 matching over 8 bases. V gave up 6 bases and J gave up 10 bases; unmatched junction bases: 10. Germline CDR1 ENHRY, CDR2 SYGVKD. The CDR3 sequence is 13 residues long. The CDR3 sequence is CAIRGTTDRVAFF. DNA of the CDR3: TGTGCCATCAGGGGGACTACGGACAGGGTAGCTTTCTTT.

The V and J genes are TRBV4-2 and TRBJ2-3; 8 positions agree with TRBD2. Losses at the gene ends were 0 bases for V and 4 bases for J; bases not matched to a gene: 6. The CDR3 totals 16 residues. Germline values: CDR1 LGHNA, CDR2 YNFKEQ. Here the CDR3 DNA reads TGTGCCAGCAGCCAAGAAAACGGGAGGGATGCAGATACGCAGTATTTT. This codes for CASSQENGRDADTQYF.

The V call is TRBV5-1, the J call TRBJ2-1; D uncertain. Deletions cut 1 base from V and 7 bases from J, with 9 bases between. CDR3 length equals 13 residues. Per germline, CDR1 SGHRS and CDR2 YFSETQ. The CDR3 region is CASSLSLVNEQFF. The CDR3 coding sequence is TGCGCCAGCAGCTTGAGCCTAGTAAATGAGCAGTTCTTC.

This chain links TRBV28 with TRBJ2-1; TRBD2 matches 12 bases. The trim removed 6 bases at V and 4 bases at J, leaving 7 bases unmatched. This CDR3 has 16 amino acids. Germline lookup yields CDR1 MDHEN and CDR2 SYDVKM. This CDR3 reads CASSPGLAGTYNEQFF. The CDR3, as DNA: TGTGCCAGCAGCCCCGGACTAGCGGGAACATACAATGAGCAGTTCTTC.

With respect to this clone: Within the sample, other DNA sequences also encode this same CDR3. The rearrangement links TRBV7-2 to TRBJ1-2; possible D gene TRBD1, 6 bases. V was cut by 6 bases and J by 2 bases, with 10 bases left in between. The germline gives CDR1 SGHTA, CDR2 FQGNSA. The CDR3 has 13 residues. Here the CDR3 reads CASSPDRNYGYTF. The CDR3 region has the DNA TGTGCCAGCAGTCCTGACAGGAACTATGGCTACACCTTC.

The chain recombines TRBV6-1 with TRBJ1-2; 9 bases fit TRBD1. Germline V gene sequence: CDR1 MNHNS, CDR2 SASEGT. Losses at the gene ends were 3 bases for V and 4 bases for J; bases not matched to a gene: 9. The CDR3 is 16 amino acids. CDR3 sequence: CASSEPGGQGLYGYTF. The CDR3 coding sequence is TGTGCCAGCAGTGAGCCGGGAGGACAGGGGCTCTATGGCTACACCTTC.

This sequence joins TRBV28 and TRBJ2-7; 9 bases agree with TRBD2. V shed 5 bases and J 4 bases; nucleotides not matched to a gene: 12. CDR1 is MDHEN, CDR2 SYDVKM, per germline. The CDR3 contains 16 residues. The CDR3: CASSLRDRREGYEQYF. CDR3 DNA sequence: TGTGCCAGCAGTCTGAGGGATCGGCGGGAGGGATACGAGCAGTACTTC.

V is TRBV7-6 and J is TRBJ2-7, with 9 bases that match TRBD2. In germline, CDR1 is SGHVS, CDR2 FNYEAQ. The V segment lost 1 base and the J segment 5 bases; nucleotides outside the gene matches: 9. The CDR3 runs to 16 residues. The CDR3 loop reads CASSLGAGGPSNEQYF. As DNA, the CDR3 is TGTGCCAGCAGCTTAGGGGCGGGAGGGCCTTCGAACGAGCAGTACTTC.

The J gene is TRBJ2-1, the V gene TRBV13; TRBD1 is a possible D gene (5 bases). Germline-derived CDR1 and CDR2 are PRHDT and FYEKMQ (reference sequence). The CDR3 covers 13 residues. With 3 bases removed from V and 6 bases from J, the gap between germline ends came to 9 bases. The CDR3, as DNA: TGTGCCAGCAGCTTTTTCCAGGGCAATGAGCAGTTCTTC. As protein: CASSFFQGNEQFF. The complete variable domain, with remaining parts taken from reference TRBV13 and TRBJ2-1, reads AAGVIQSPRHLIKEKRETATLKCYPIPRHDTVYWYQQGPGQDPQFLISFYEKMQSDKGSIPDRFSAQQFSDYHSELNMSSLELGDSALYFCASSFFQGNEQFFGPGTRLTVL.

This clone was recorded a few times. The rearrangement uses TRBV27 and TRBJ2-7; possible D gene TRBD2, 6 bases. Trimming stripped 7 bases from V and 0 bases from J, with 10 bases between. This CDR3 has 13 residues. Looked up from germline, CDR1 is MNHEY and CDR2 is SMNVEV (reference sequence). CDR3 protein: CASNGGSSYEQYF. CDR3 in DNA: TGTGCCAGCAACGGAGGGAGCTCCTACGAGCAGTACTTC.

This clone was seen only once. This chain links TRBV28 with TRBJ1-4, with 10 bases aligning to TRBD1. Germline lookup yields CDR1 MDHEN and CDR2 SYDVKM. Losses at the gene ends were 6 bases for V and 8 bases for J; bases not matched to a gene: 9. The length of the CDR3 is 15 residues. CDR3 DNA: TGTGCCAGCAGAACCGCCGGGACAGGGGAAGAAAAACTGTTTTTT. Protein sequence: CASRTAGTGEEKLFF.

The V and J genes are TRBV28 and TRBJ1-2, with a weak D call TRBD1 (6 bases). The CDR3 extends over 14 amino acids. V was shortened by 5 bases and J by 8 bases, with 18 bases between the two germline ends. The germline V gene has CDR1 MDHEN and CDR2 SYDVKM. For the CDR3, the DNA is TGTGCCAGCAGTCTACAGGGAGGGCCTGGGGGCTACACCTTC. Residues: CASSLQGGPGGYTF.

The chain employs TRBV5-1 and TRBJ2-2, with D possibly being TRBD2 (6 bases). V lost 2 bases and J lost 2, with 13 bases in between. This CDR3 region has 16 residues. Germline-derived CDR1 and CDR2 are SGHRS and YFSETQ. The chain's CDR3 is CASSLSGGTNTGELFF. The CDR3, as DNA: TGCGCCAGCAGCTTAAGTGGCGGGACTAACACCGGGGAGCTGTTTTTT.

This clone was observed a single time. The rearrangement links TRBV30 to TRBJ2-1; D may be TRBD2 (6 bases). Germline CDR1 reads GTSNPN; CDR2 reads SVGIG (reference sequence). This CDR3 has 16 amino acids. With 2 bases removed from V and 0 bases from J, the gap between germline ends came to 14 bases. Here the CDR3 reads CAWSSLSGSSYNEQFF. CDR3 coding DNA: TGTGCCTGGAGTTCCCTTAGCGGTAGCTCCTACAATGAGCAGTTCTTC.

CDR3 bases: TGTGCCAGCAGTTTATTCGGGAGGGCAAGATACGAGCAGTACTTC. It is translated as CASSLFGRARYEQYF. V gene TRBV28 combines with J gene TRBJ2-7; 8 bases map to TRBD2. Unmatched junction bases numbered 6, after V lost 1 base and J lost 4 bases. Germline V gene lookup returns CDR1 MDHEN and CDR2 SYDVKM. The CDR3 consists of 15 residues.

The chain joins TRBV6-6 to TRBJ1-2, with no clear D. The CDR3 has 15 residues. Trimming cost V 7 bases and J 0 bases, with 15 bases left between them. CDR1 MNHNY and CDR2 SVGAGI come from the germline V gene (reference sequence). In DNA form, the CDR3 reads TGTGCCAGCACCGATAACAGCTATTCTAACTATGGCTACACCTTC. Its translation is CASTDNSYSNYGYTF.

The chain is built from TRBV5-1 and TRBJ2-7; 9 bases map to TRBD1. This CDR3 region has 14 residues. J lost 2 bases, V lost 0 bases, and 0 bases had no gene match. CDR1 is SGHRS, CDR2 YFSETQ, per germline. The CDR3 nucleotides are TGCGCCAGCAGCTTGGGGGACAGGGCCTACGAGCAGTACTTC. This gives the protein CASSLGDRAYEQYF.

V usage is TRBV6-5 and J usage is TRBJ1-2; weak D call: TRBD1 (6 bases). This CDR3 is built from 13 residues. The V gene lost 2 bases and the J gene lost 5 bases, with 9 bases spanning the gap. From germline, CDR1 is MNHEY and CDR2 SVGAGI. The CDR3 loop reads CASSYGTRYGYTF. The CDR3 DNA reads TGTGCCAGCAGTTACGGGACAAGATATGGCTACACCTTC.

On this clone: This sample also contains other DNA sequences that code for the same CDR3. This chain joins TRBV5-1 and TRBJ2-5; weak D call: TRBD1 (5 bases). The CDR3 runs to 13 residues. The V and J ends lost 0 bases and 5 bases respectively, with 8 bases between them. Germline V gives CDR1 SGHRS, CDR2 YFSETQ. CDR3 in DNA: TGCGCCAGCAGCTTGGAGGGGCGGGAGACCCAGTACTTC. This encodes CASSLEGRETQYF. Full variable domain (rest looked up from reference TRBV5-1 and TRBJ2-5): KAGVTQTPRYLIKTRGQQVTLSCSPISGHRSVSWYQQTPGQGLQFLFEYFSETQRNKGNFPGRFSGRQFSNSRSEMNVSTLELGDSALYLCASSLEGRETQYFGPGTRLLVL.